This T cell receptor beta chain comes out of a study of OX40 agonist ivuxolimab in advanced cancers. TCRdb's table, derived via immunoSEQ multiplex PCR, lists solely in-frame clones and lacks some. The table has around 40,000 clones, about 86% seen once. Study-wide points: Expanded peripheral T-cell antigen specificity went undetermined. At 0.1 to 3.0 mg/kg and by week 6, clonal expansion occurred in CD4+ and CD8+ blood T cells. A proportion of nonresponders additionally exhibited low normalized T-cell clonal expansion.

A note on this clone: Its antigen is as yet unknown.

The CDR3 consists of 13 residues. Per germline, CDR1 MNHNY and CDR2 SVGAGI (reference sequence). Trimming stripped 10 bases from V and 0 bases from J, with 10 bases between. The V and J genes are TRBV6-6 and TRBJ1-3; D may be TRBD1 (5 bases). Material: CD4+ or CD8+ T cells sorted from blood, obtained in a trial of the OX40 agonist ivuxolimab. The source of this sequence is an adult with an advanced solid tumor such as melanoma, head and neck, liver or kidney cancer. The CDR3 is CATRQFSGNTIYF. In DNA, the CDR3 is TGTGCCACTCGACAGTTCTCTGGAAACACCATATATTTT.